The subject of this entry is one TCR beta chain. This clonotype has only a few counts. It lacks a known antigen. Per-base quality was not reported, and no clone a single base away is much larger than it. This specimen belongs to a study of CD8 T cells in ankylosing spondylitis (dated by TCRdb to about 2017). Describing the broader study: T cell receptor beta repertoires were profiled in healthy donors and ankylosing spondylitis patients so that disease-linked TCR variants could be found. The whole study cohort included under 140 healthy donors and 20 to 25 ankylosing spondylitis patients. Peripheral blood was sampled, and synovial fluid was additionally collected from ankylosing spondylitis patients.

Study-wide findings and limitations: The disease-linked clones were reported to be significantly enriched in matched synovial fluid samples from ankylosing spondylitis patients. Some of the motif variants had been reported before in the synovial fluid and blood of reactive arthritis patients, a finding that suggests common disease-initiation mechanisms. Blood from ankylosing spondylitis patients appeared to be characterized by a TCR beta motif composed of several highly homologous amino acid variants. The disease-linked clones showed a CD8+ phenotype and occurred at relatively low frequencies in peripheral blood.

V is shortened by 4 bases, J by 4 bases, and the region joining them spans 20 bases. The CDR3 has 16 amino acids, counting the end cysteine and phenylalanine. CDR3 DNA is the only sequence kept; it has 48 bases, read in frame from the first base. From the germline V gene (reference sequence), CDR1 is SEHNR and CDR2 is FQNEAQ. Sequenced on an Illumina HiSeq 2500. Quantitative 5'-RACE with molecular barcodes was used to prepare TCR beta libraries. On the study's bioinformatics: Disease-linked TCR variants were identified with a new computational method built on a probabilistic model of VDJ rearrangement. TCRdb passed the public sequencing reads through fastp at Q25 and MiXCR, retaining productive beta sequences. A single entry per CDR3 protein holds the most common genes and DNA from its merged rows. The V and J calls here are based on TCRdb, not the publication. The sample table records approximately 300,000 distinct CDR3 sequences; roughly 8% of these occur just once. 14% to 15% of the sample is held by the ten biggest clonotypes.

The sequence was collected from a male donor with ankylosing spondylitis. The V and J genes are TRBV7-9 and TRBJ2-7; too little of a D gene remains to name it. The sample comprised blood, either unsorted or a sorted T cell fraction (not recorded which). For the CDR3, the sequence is CASSSALLPRPYEQYF. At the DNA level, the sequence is TGTGCCAGCAGCTCGGCCCTGCTTCCCCGTCCTTACGAGCAGTACTTC.